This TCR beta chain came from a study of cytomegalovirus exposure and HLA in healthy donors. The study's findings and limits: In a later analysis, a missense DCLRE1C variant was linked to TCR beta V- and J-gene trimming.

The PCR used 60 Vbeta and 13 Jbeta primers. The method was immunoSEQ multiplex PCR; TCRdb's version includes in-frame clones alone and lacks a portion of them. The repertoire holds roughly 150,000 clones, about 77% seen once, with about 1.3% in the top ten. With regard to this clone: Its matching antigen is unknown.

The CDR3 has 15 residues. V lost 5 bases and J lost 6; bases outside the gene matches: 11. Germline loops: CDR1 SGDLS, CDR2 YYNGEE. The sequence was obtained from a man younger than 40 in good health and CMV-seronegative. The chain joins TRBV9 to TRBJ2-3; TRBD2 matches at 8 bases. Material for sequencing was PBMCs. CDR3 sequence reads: CASSAIRGGGDTQYF. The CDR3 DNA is TGTGCCAGCAGTGCAATTCGGGGGGGTGGGGATACGCAGTATTTT.